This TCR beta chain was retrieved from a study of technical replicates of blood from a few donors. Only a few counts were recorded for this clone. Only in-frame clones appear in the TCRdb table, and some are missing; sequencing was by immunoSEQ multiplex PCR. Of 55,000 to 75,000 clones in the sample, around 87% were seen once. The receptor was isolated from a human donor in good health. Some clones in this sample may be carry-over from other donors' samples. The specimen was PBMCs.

The CDR3, as DNA: TGCGCCAGCACGACTAGCGGGGCCTACAATGAGCAGTTCTTC. Translation gives CASTTSGAYNEQFF. The V call is TRBV5-1, the J call TRBJ2-1, with 11 bases aligning to TRBD2. The CDR3 extends over 14 amino acids. Losses at the gene ends were 6 bases for V and 2 bases for J; bases not matched to a gene: 1. The V gene's germline CDR1 is SGHRS and CDR2 YFSETQ.